The 22 T cell receptor beta chains listed next were all sequenced from one sample in a study of regulatory T cells in long-lasting Graves disease. Building of the TCR beta libraries involved iRepertoire HTBI primers and Arm-PCR of CDR3 regions. TCRdb re-analysed the multiplex PCR reads in MiXCR, keeping a single row per CDR3 protein. The sample shows about 430,000 distinct CDR3 sequences, roughly 21% of them seen only once. Time point described: persistent/refractory GD, antithyroid drugs over 5 years with positive TRAb. Extracted RNA from PBMCs served as the source of the TCR library. The sequences come from peripheral blood mononuclear cells (PBMCs), collected when the disease was refractory, from a patient treated with antithyroid drugs. Source of these receptors: a female donor with Graves disease.

This clonotype showed up many times. The V call is TRBV12-3 or TRBV12-4, the J call TRBJ2-7; 8 positions agree with TRBD2. The CDR3 spans 15 residues. The J segment lost 2 bases and the V segment lost 3 bases, leaving 6 bases of the junction unmatched. DNA for the CDR3: TGTGCCAGCAGTTTTAGCGGGGTGACTCCCTACGAGCAGTACTTC. Its translation is CASSFSGVTPYEQYF.

A single count supports this clonotype. A single base separates this from a much larger clone, so it may be a read error. This CDR3 is missing its conserved last phenylalanine or tryptophan, likely due to a read error. V and J are TRBV9 and TRBJ1-1; 8 nucleotides line up with TRBD1. Germline CDR1 and CDR2: SGDLS and YYNGEE. The CDR3 spans 15 residues. After removal of 0 bases from V and 4 bases from J, the junction contained 5 bases not matched to a gene. For the CDR3, the DNA is TGTGCCAGCAGCGTAGGGACAGGGCCTGGCACTGAAGCTTTCCTT. Amino acids: CASSVGTGPGTEAFL.

Notes on this clonotype: Given a much more abundant clone one base away, this may be a read error. The chain couples TRBV29-1 to TRBJ1-1, with TRBD1 identical over 7 bases. This CDR3 comprises 16 residues. Germline V lookup: CDR1 SQVTM, CDR2 ANQGSEA. Trimming took 5 bases from V and 7 from J; bases not matched to a gene: 19. The CDR3 protein is CSVLTVQGLKGIEAFF. CDR3 DNA sequence: TGCAGCGTTCTAACCGTACAGGGGTTAAAAGGCATTGAAGCTTTCTTT.

In this sample, this clonotype turned up a few times. The CDR3 reads CASSIGAGGAPYEQYF. The DNA for the CDR3 is TGTGCCAGTAGTATAGGAGCAGGGGGCGCCCCCTACGAGCAGTACTTC. The V and J genes are TRBV19 and TRBJ2-7, with 8 bases identical to TRBD1. V was clipped by 1 base and J by 2 bases; unmatched bases: 7. Germline V gives CDR1 LNHDA, CDR2 SQIVND (reference sequence). The CDR3 consists of 16 residues.

This clonotype was seen ten or more times. The chain couples TRBV28 to TRBJ1-5; 10 nucleotides match TRBD1. V was clipped by 6 bases and J by 6 bases; unmatched bases: 8. CDR1 and CDR2 (germline): MDHEN, SYDVKM. CDR3 length equals 15 residues. The DNA of the CDR3 is TGTGCCAGCAGCCAGGGGACAGGGGAGCGTCAGCCCCAGCATTTT. Amino acid sequence: CASSQGTGERQPQHF.

The chain couples TRBV7-9 to TRBJ1-2; a weak D match, TRBD1 (5 bases). The CDR3 covers 11 residues. CDR1 and CDR2 (germline): SEHNR, FQNEAQ (reference sequence). Trimming pared 5 bases from V and 6 bases from J, leaving 7 bases between. This chain's CDR3 is CASSAGHGYTF. CDR3 bases: TGTGCCAGCAGCGCGGGGCATGGCTACACCTTC.

The V gene is TRBV11-2, the J gene TRBJ2-2; D perhaps matches TRBD2 (6 bases). V gave up 3 bases and J gave up 3 bases, with 38 bases separating them. The germline V gene encodes CDR1 SGHAT and CDR2 FQNNGV. The CDR3 is 24 amino acids. In DNA, the CDR3 is TGTGCCAGCAGCTTTTTTGCGGGCCGGGTGTCACGGGACCCTTCGCGGGGCGACACCGGGGAGCTGTTTTTT. Protein: CASSFFAGRVSRDPSRGDTGELFF.

This clonotype has at least ten counts. The gene calls are TRBV2 and TRBJ1-6, with TRBD1 identical over 9 bases. In germline, CDR1 is SNHLY, CDR2 FYNNEI. This CDR3 is built from 13 residues. V was clipped by 7 bases and J by 9 bases; unmatched bases: 4. The DNA of the CDR3 is TGTGCCAGCAATACAGGGGGCTCTTCACCCCTCCACTTT. Its translation: CASNTGGSSPLHF.

The sample holds many counts of this clonotype. V is TRBV5-5 and J is TRBJ2-7; D unresolved. The germline V gene encodes CDR1 SGHKS and CDR2 YYEKEE (reference sequence). This CDR3 is built from 14 residues. V was cut by 0 bases and J by 1 base, with 8 bases left in between. CDR3 loop: CASSLVPISYEQYF. DNA of the CDR3: TGTGCCAGCAGCTTGGTCCCAATTTCCTACGAGCAGTACTTC.

This clonotype was seen ten or more times. The chain joins TRBV2 to TRBJ1-2; D is unresolved. This CDR3 region has 14 residues. Germline-derived CDR1 and CDR2 are SNHLY and FYNNEI. V was trimmed by 4 bases and J by 8 bases, leaving 17 bases between them. Written as DNA, the CDR3 is TGTGCCAGCAGTGTAGGGCGCCGCCCGCAGGGCTACACCTTC. Translating gives CASSVGRRPQGYTF.

This clonotype has ten or more counts. This rearrangement joins TRBV12-3 or TRBV12-4 to TRBJ1-3; possible D gene TRBD1, 5 bases. V was shortened by 7 bases and J by 0 bases, with 10 bases between the two germline ends. The CDR3 consists of 14 residues. DNA for the CDR3: TGTGCCAGCACAACAGGCTACTCTGGAAACACCATATATTTT. It is translated as CASTTGYSGNTIYF.

This clonotype was observed at least ten times. V and J are TRBV10-3 and TRBJ2-5, with 9 positions matching TRBD1. V lost 6 bases and J lost 3; bases outside the gene matches: 2. This CDR3 region has 13 residues. CDR1 ENHRY and CDR2 SYGVKD come from the germline V gene. The CDR3 is CAIRGDREETQYF. CDR3 nucleotide sequence: TGTGCCATCAGAGGGGACAGGGAAGAGACCCAGTACTTC.

By share, this clonotype counts as medium-sized. The genes are TRBV2 and TRBJ2-7; D is uncertain. Germline V gene sequence: CDR1 SNHLY, CDR2 FYNNEI. The CDR3 totals 12 residues. V shed 1 base and J shed 3 bases, with 4 bases lying between them. The CDR3 loop is CASSEGLYEQYF. The CDR3 DNA sequence: TGTGCCAGCAGTGAAGGTCTCTACGAGCAGTACTTC.

For this clonotype: The junction differs from germline at one of its ends, possibly a read error. This chain connects TRBV28 to TRBJ1-3; no definite D call. The length of the CDR3 is 12 residues. Germline loops: CDR1 MDHEN, CDR2 SYDVKM. The DNA for the CDR3 is TGTGCCAGCATGATCTCTGGAAACATCATATATTTT. It is translated as CASMISGNIIYF. The variable domain in full, with the rest retrieved from reference TRBV28 and TRBJ1-3, is DVKVTQSSRYLVKRTGEKVFLECVQDMDHENMFWYRQDPGLGLRLIYFSYDVKMKEKGDIPEGYSVSREKKERFSLILESASTNQTSMYLCASMISGNIIYFGEGSWLTVV.

V gene TRBV6-1 combines with J gene TRBJ1-5; D ambiguous. V dropped 4 bases and J dropped 7 bases, with 11 bases sitting between them. There are 13 residues in the CDR3. The V gene's germline CDR1 is MNHNS and CDR2 SASEGT. CDR3 sequence: CASSGEISQPQHF. The DNA of the CDR3 is TGTGCCAGCAGTGGGGAGATTTCACAGCCCCAGCATTTT.

This clonotype was seen repeatedly, ten times or more. CDR3: CASSSSSFGEQYF. The CDR3 nucleotides read TGTGCCAGCAGCTCGTCTAGTTTTGGAGAGCAGTACTTC. V usage is TRBV7-6 and J usage is TRBJ2-7; no clear D gene. Per germline, CDR1 SGHVS and CDR2 FNYEAQ. The CDR3 covers 13 residues. The ends were cut back, 4 bases at V and 7 bases at J, with 14 bases in the middle.

In its sample, this clonotype was seen a few times. V gene TRBV29-1 combines with J gene TRBJ2-5; TRBD2 matches at 7 bases. Trimming took 6 bases from V and 5 from J; bases not matched to a gene: 9. Per germline, CDR1 SQVTM and CDR2 ANQGSEA. The length of the CDR3 is 13 residues. DNA for the CDR3: TGCAGCGTGGGGGGGACGGGATGGGAGACCCAGTACTTC. Translated, it gives CSVGGTGWETQYF. Together with reference TRBV29-1 and TRBJ2-5, the CDR3 gives the full variable domain: SAVISQKPSRDICQRGTSLTIQCQVDSQVTMMFWYRQQPGQSLTLIATANQGSEATYESGFVIDKFPISRPNLTFSTLTVSNMSPEDSSIYLCSVGGTGWETQYFGPGTRLLVL.

This clonotype was seen at least ten times. CDR3 sequence: CASSLGGGSSETQYF. The CDR3 DNA is TGTGCCAGCAGTTTGGGTGGTGGGTCGTCGGAGACCCAGTACTTC. The chain is built from TRBV28 and TRBJ2-5; D is undetermined. This CDR3 contains 15 residues. From germline, CDR1 is MDHEN and CDR2 SYDVKM. Trimming shortened V by 3 bases and J by 5 bases, and 16 bases separated the two germline ends. Supplemented by reference TRBV28 and TRBJ2-5, the full variable domain reads DVKVTQSSRYLVKRTGEKVFLECVQDMDHENMFWYRQDPGLGLRLIYFSYDVKMKEKGDIPEGYSVSREKKERFSLILESASTNQTSMYLCASSLGGGSSETQYFGPGTRLLVL.

At least ten counts were recorded for this clonotype. The chain employs TRBV28 and TRBJ2-2; D is uncertain. This CDR3 region has 15 residues. Germline V CDR1 and CDR2: MDHEN, SYDVKM. V lost 6 bases and J lost 4, with 15 bases in between. The DNA for the CDR3 is TGTGCCAGCAGCCCCCCCGGTGTAGGCACCGGGGAGCTGTTTTTT. Its protein is CASSPPGVGTGELFF.

This clonotype was counted many times. This rearrangement joins TRBV15 to TRBJ2-7; D gene unclear. V was trimmed by 0 bases and J by 3 bases, leaving 9 bases between them. The CDR3 consists of 14 residues. In germline, CDR1 is LNHNV, CDR2 YYDKDF (reference sequence). CDR3 loop: CATSRDKANYEQYF. CDR3 in DNA: TGTGCCACCAGCAGAGATAAGGCGAACTACGAGCAGTACTTC.

In this sample, this clonotype turned up once. The chain is built from TRBV2 and TRBJ2-1; 7 nucleotides align to TRBD2. V shed 4 bases, J shed 7 bases, and the junction held 10 bases outside the gene matches. Per the germline V gene, CDR1 is SNHLY and CDR2 is FYNNEI. The CDR3 totals 15 residues. The CDR3 spells CASSGGRGSWNEQFF. The CDR3 DNA reads TGTGCCAGCAGTGGGGGGAGGGGATCCTGGAATGAGCAGTTCTTC.

The chain uses TRBV19 and TRBJ1-5; D is possibly TRBD1 (6 bases). Trimming took 2 bases from V and 1 from J, leaving 12 bases between them. CDR1 LNHDA and CDR2 SQIVND come from the germline V gene (reference sequence). The CDR3 is 16 amino acids. The CDR3 sequence: CASSIQGRGSNQPQHF. CDR3 DNA sequence: TGTGCCAGTAGTATACAGGGGAGAGGGAGCAATCAGCCCCAGCATTTT.